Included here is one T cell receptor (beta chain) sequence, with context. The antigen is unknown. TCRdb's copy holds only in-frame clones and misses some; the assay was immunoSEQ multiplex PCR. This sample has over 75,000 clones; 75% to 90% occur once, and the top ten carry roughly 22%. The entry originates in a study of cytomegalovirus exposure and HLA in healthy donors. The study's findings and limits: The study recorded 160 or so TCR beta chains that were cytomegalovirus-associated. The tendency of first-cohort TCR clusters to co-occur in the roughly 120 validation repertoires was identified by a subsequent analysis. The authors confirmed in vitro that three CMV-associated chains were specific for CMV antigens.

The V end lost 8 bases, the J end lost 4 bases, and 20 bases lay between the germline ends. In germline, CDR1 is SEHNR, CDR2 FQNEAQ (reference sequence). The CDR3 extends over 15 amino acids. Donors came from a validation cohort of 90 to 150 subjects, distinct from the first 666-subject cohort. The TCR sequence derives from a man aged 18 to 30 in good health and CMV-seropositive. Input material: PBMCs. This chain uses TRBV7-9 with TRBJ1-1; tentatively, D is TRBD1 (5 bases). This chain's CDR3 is CASGGVRQRGTEAFF. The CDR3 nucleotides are TGTGCCAGCGGGGGGGTGAGGCAGCGGGGCACTGAAGCTTTCTTT.